A selection of T cell receptor beta chains follows, all from one sample in a study of CD8+ T cells in alopecia areata. The data were produced by immunoSEQ multiplex PCR, yet TCRdb's version contains in-frame clones alone and is incomplete. The sample lists some 150,000 clones; 82% were seen once. The starting material was CD8+ T cells sorted from blood, obtained at week 4, from a patient treated with tofacitinib. The origin of the receptors is a human donor with alopecia areata. The CDR3 runs from the conserved cysteine through the conserved F or W. The listing skips clone size in some rows; elsewhere it reads once, few, many or a size class.

>TRBV2|TRBJ2-7|-
CASSDTGWTTYEQYF
>TRBV6-1|TRBJ2-7|once
CATLDISYEQYF
>TRBV29-1|TRBJ2-1|few
CSVVGYEQFF
>TRBV4-1|TRBJ2-7|-
CASSQDGGVPYEQYF
>TRBV30|TRBJ2-2|-
CAWSVEGMGLLAGELFF
>TRBV29-1|TRBJ2-5|once
CSVGLGEETQYF
>TRBV23-1|TRBJ2-7|-
CASKRTGDNEQYF
>TRBV27|TRBJ1-5|-
CASSLWGDSNQPQHF
>TRBV19|TRBJ2-1|-
CASSIVSGNEQFF
>TRBV6-6|TRBJ1-1|-
CASSYGGPNTEAFF
>TRBV7-2|TRBJ2-4|-
CASSLVAAGGPWAKNIQYF
>TRBV6-1|TRBJ2-7|-
CASRAGTGYDEQYF
>TRBV5-6|TRBJ2-5|-
CASSLATGTKETQYF
>TRBV5-1|TRBJ1-1|once
CASNQGGAGQGKDTEAFF
>TRBV9|TRBJ1-2|-
CASSGTTGSGYTF
>TRBV14|TRBJ2-1|-
CASSQSRGLAGASYNEQFF
>TRBV4-3|TRBJ2-7|-
CASSQDGPKQYF
>TRBV4-1|TRBJ2-1|-
CASSLGTGVKYNEQFF
>TRBV11-2|TRBJ1-1|once
CASSDRDRGNAEAFF
>TRBV4-1|TRBJ1-1|-
CASSQDLAARSTEAFF
>TRBV15|TRBJ1-1|few
CATSEAMNTEAFF
>TRBV7-9|TRBJ2-3|many
CASSFTGGGTDTQYF
>TRBV4-3|TRBJ2-1|-
CAQQPPGLAWNEQFF
>TRBV4-1|TRBJ2-3|-
CASSLAGGADTQYF
>TRBV4-1|TRBJ2-5|-
CASSSTGGSGDPSVDQYF